One and the same sample provided the 29 T cell receptor beta chains below, sequenced in a study of PD-1 blockade in classical Hodgkin lymphoma (dated by TCRdb to the early 2020s). In light of the paper, this sample's time point label describes: cycle 1 day 1 (C1D1), immediately before nivolumab initiation. Every trial patient had relapsed after autologous stem cell transplantation, and cohorts A, B and C differed in prior brentuximab vedotin exposure. The library was generated by the immunoSEQ multiplex PCR assay. In TCRdb, the immuneACCESS table is reduced to in-frame sequences with V and J assigned. These tables do not hold every clone; where another copy was compared, an unresolved V gene accounts for under half, and the others remain unexplained. Counted in this sample were approximately 17,000 clones; roughly 80% of them appeared once. More than 20% of the sample is in the top ten clones. The sample consisted of peripheral blood mononuclear cells (PBMCs), taken at baseline. The receptors shown here come from a human donor with classical Hodgkin lymphoma.

This clone was seen once. The genes are TRBV10-3 and TRBJ1-1, with D maybe TRBD1 (5 bases). The CDR3 loop spans 15 amino acids. CDR1 ENHRY and CDR2 SYGVKD come from the germline V gene. Trimming removed 6 bases from V and 6 bases from J, with 20 bases in between. The CDR3 DNA reads TGTGCCATCAGCGCATCTTGGGCCCGGGACGCTGAAGCTTTCTTT. Its translation is CAISASWARDAEAFF.

This chain joins TRBV4-1 and TRBJ1-6; D remains ambiguous. There are 16 residues in the CDR3. CDR1 and CDR2 from the germline V gene are MGHRA and YSYEKL. The germline V and J ends were trimmed by 3 bases and 0 bases, with 9 bases remaining between them. CDR3 nucleotide sequence: TGCGCCAGCAGCCAGGGAAAAAACTCCTATAATTCACCCCTCCACTTT. It is translated as CASSQGKNSYNSPLHF.

The gene calls are TRBV29-1 and TRBJ1-1; D is perhaps TRBD1 (5 bases). Germline lookup yields CDR1 SQVTM and CDR2 ANQGSEA. With 7 bases removed from V and 1 base from J, the gap between germline ends came to 10 bases. This CDR3 is 12 amino acids long. CDR3 sequence reads: CSESQGNTEAFF. CDR3 sequence (DNA): TGCAGCGAATCCCAGGGGAACACTGAAGCTTTCTTT.

This chain uses TRBV28 with TRBJ2-7; maybe TRBD2 (6 bases). Deletions cut 3 bases from V and 2 bases from J, with 11 bases between. CDR1 and CDR2 (germline): MDHEN, SYDVKM. The CDR3 consists of 14 residues. CDR3 nucleotides: TGTGCCAGCAGTTTGGGGGGAAACGCCTACGAGCAGTACTTC. This gives the protein CASSLGGNAYEQYF.

The chain couples TRBV2 to TRBJ1-5; D not certain. Germline V gene lookup returns CDR1 SNHLY and CDR2 FYNNEI. The CDR3 covers 15 residues. V was trimmed by 2 bases and J by 0 bases, leaving 8 bases between them. CDR3 amino acids: CASSELYYSNQPQHF. The CDR3 DNA is TGTGCCAGCAGTGAACTCTATTATAGCAATCAGCCCCAGCATTTT.

V usage is TRBV7-3 and J usage is TRBJ2-2; 11 bases agree with TRBD2. The germline V gene encodes CDR1 SGHTA and CDR2 FQGTGA. The CDR3 is 16 amino acids. The trim removed 3 bases at V and 1 base at J, leaving 1 base unmatched. The CDR3 DNA follows: TGTGCCAGCAGCTTGACTAGCGGGATGAACACCGGGGAGCTGTTTTTT. Translated, it gives CASSLTSGMNTGELFF.

The chain has TRBV13 and TRBJ2-2; D is unclear. The CDR3 has 15 amino acids. Germline-derived CDR1 and CDR2 are PRHDT and FYEKMQ (reference sequence). The V gene lost 6 bases and the J gene lost 7 bases, with 18 bases spanning the gap. CDR3 DNA sequence: TGTGCCAGCAGACCACTTCCCGCTAGGGACGGGGAGCTGTTTTTT. This sequence encodes CASRPLPARDGELFF.

This chain connects TRBV18 to TRBJ1-1, with D hard to call. The CDR3 loop spans 13 amino acids. The germline V gene has CDR1 KGHSH and CDR2 LQKENI. The ends were cut back, 6 bases at V and 0 bases at J, with 8 bases in the middle. The DNA of the CDR3 is TGTGCCAGCTCTGTCGGTTTGAACACTGAAGCTTTCTTT. As protein: CASSVGLNTEAFF.

This clone appeared a few times. This chain connects TRBV2 to TRBJ1-1; D is possibly TRBD1 (5 bases). This CDR3 comprises 11 residues. Trimming stripped 5 bases from V and 10 bases from J, with 11 bases between. The germline V gene encodes CDR1 SNHLY and CDR2 FYNNEI. In DNA, the CDR3 is TGTGCCAGCAGTCTGGGACTTTCAGCTTTCTTT. Translation gives CASSLGLSAFF. The full variable domain, completed using reference TRBV2 and TRBJ1-1, is EPEVTQTPSHQVTQMGQEVILRCVPISNHLYFYWYRQILGQKVEFLVSFYNNEISEKSEIFDDQFSVERPDGSNFTLKIRSTKLEDSAMYFCASSLGLSAFFGQGTRLTVV.

The chain uses TRBV10-3 and TRBJ1-1; 11 positions match TRBD1. V dropped 5 bases and J dropped 1; count of bases not matched to a gene: 9. The germline CDR1 and CDR2 sequences are ENHRY and SYGVKD. CDR3 length equals 17 residues. CDR3 bases: TGTGCCATCAGTCTTAGGGGCGGACAGGGGGCGAACACTGAAGCTTTCTTT. Amino acid sequence: CAISLRGGQGANTEAFF.

The chain carries TRBV5-6 and TRBJ1-6; possibly TRBD1 for D (6 bases). CDR3 length equals 14 residues. From germline, CDR1 is SGHDT and CDR2 YYEEEE. V was pared by 1 base and J by 8 bases, with 10 bases between. The CDR3 region is CASSLTGWHSPLHF. In DNA form, the CDR3 reads TGTGCCAGCAGCTTGACAGGGTGGCATTCACCCCTCCACTTT.

The chain employs TRBV6-6 and TRBJ2-1; D uncertain. Trimming left V 2 bases short and J 0 bases short, with 8 bases between. The germline CDR1 and CDR2 sequences are MNHNY and SVGAGI (reference sequence). The CDR3 loop spans 15 amino acids. Here the CDR3 reads CASSYLKSSYNEQFF. CDR3 nucleotides: TGTGCCAGCAGTTACCTCAAAAGCTCCTACAATGAGCAGTTCTTC.

The chain carries TRBV5-1 and TRBJ2-2; D is undetermined. In germline, CDR1 is SGHRS, CDR2 YFSETQ. There are 14 residues in the CDR3. Trimming pared 4 bases from V and 1 base from J, leaving 8 bases between. CDR3 DNA: TGCGCCAGCAGCCAGGATGGGAACACCGGGGAGCTGTTTTTT. It specifies CASSQDGNTGELFF.

The rearrangement uses TRBV2 and TRBJ2-7; D unclear. In germline, CDR1 is SNHLY, CDR2 FYNNEI. This CDR3 is built from 13 residues. V lost 3 bases and J 1 base, leaving 7 bases between the germline ends. CDR3 nucleotide sequence: TGTGCCAGCAGTGACAGTGATTCCTACGAGCAGTACTTC. Amino acids: CASSDSDSYEQYF.

This clone was recorded a few times. This chain uses TRBV25-1 with TRBJ2-5; 7 bases map to TRBD1. Germline lookup yields CDR1 MGHDK and CDR2 SYGVNS. The ends lost 3 bases at V and 3 bases at J; junction bases unmatched: 10. This CDR3 is 16 amino acids long. CDR3 DNA sequence: TGTGCCAGCAGTGATGGCATTTCGACAGGGAAAGAGACCCAGTACTTC. Protein sequence: CASSDGISTGKETQYF.

This clone appeared a single time. The V call is TRBV27, the J call TRBJ2-3; no reliable D call. Germline CDR1 reads MNHEY; CDR2 reads SMNVEV (reference sequence). The CDR3 runs to 16 residues. V gave up 3 bases and J gave up 1 base, with 14 bases separating them. The DNA for the CDR3 is TGTGCCAGCAGTTTTGTCCCACCCTCTGGCACAGATACGCAGTATTTT. This gives the protein CASSFVPPSGTDTQYF.

Concerning this clone itself: At one boundary the junction diverges from the germline segment, which might be a read error. J is TRBJ2-7 and V is TRBV6-1; TRBD1 aligns across 7 bases. This CDR3 region has 15 residues. CDR1 is MNHNS, CDR2 SASEGT, per germline. CDR3: CASREGTGVRYEQYF. CDR3 nucleotides: TGTGCCAGCAGGGAAGGAACAGGGGTCCGGTACGAGCAGTACTTC.

J is TRBJ1-5 and V is TRBV10-2; possible D gene TRBD1, 5 bases. Trimming removed 3 bases from V and 4 bases from J, with 7 bases in between. Germline loops: CDR1 WSHSY, CDR2 SAAADI. The CDR3 sequence is 13 residues long. The CDR3 coding sequence is TGCGCCAGCAGTGATGGGGGAAATCAGCCCCAGCATTTT. Protein product: CASSDGGNQPQHF.

The sample holds one count of this clone. V and J are TRBV5-4 and TRBJ1-6; no firm D call. Germline CDR1 and CDR2: SGHNT and YYREEE (reference sequence). The V end was cut by 2 bases, the J end by 5 bases, with 11 bases between. The CDR3 length is 15 residues. The CDR3 loop reads CASSFLDSHNSPLHF. The CDR3 DNA reads TGTGCCAGCAGCTTTTTAGATAGTCATAATTCACCCCTCCACTTT.

The V call is TRBV7-9, the J call TRBJ1-1; D might be TRBD1 (6 bases). The CDR3 has 14 residues. Germline V gene lookup returns CDR1 SEHNR and CDR2 FQNEAQ (reference sequence). Trimming removed 0 bases at V and 4 bases at J, with 9 bases between. The CDR3 sequence: CASSLATGGTEAFF. The CDR3 DNA reads as TGTGCCAGCAGCTTAGCGACAGGTGGCACTGAAGCTTTCTTT. The full variable domain, with the rest looked up from reference TRBV7-9 and TRBJ1-1, is DTGVSQNPRHKITKRGQNVTFRCDPISEHNRLYWYRQTLGQGPEFLTYFQNEAQLEKSRLLSDRFSAERPKGSFSTLEIQRTEQGDSAMYLCASSLATGGTEAFFGQGTRLTVV.

The rearrangement uses TRBV6-6 and TRBJ1-5; D gene unclear. The germline V gene has CDR1 MNHNY and CDR2 SVGAGI (reference sequence). This CDR3 contains 15 residues. Trimming shortened V by 0 bases and J by 2 bases, and 8 bases separated the two germline ends. The CDR3 nucleotides read TGTGCCAGCAGTTACTCGGGGAATGGCAATCAGCCCCAGCATTTT. This sequence encodes CASSYSGNGNQPQHF.

This sequence joins TRBV4-1 and TRBJ2-7, with D perhaps TRBD1 (6 bases). Trimming removed 4 bases from V and 5 bases from J, with 15 bases in between. CDR1 is MGHRA and CDR2 is YSYEKL in the germline V gene. This CDR3 has 14 residues. The CDR3 sequence: CASSPILRDNEQYF. The DNA for the CDR3 is TGCGCCAGCAGCCCTATTCTTCGGGACAACGAGCAGTACTTC.

The chain employs TRBV7-9 and TRBJ2-5, with no clear D. The V and J ends lost 1 base and 5 bases respectively, with 11 bases between them. Germline CDR1 SEHNR, CDR2 FQNEAQ (reference sequence). This CDR3 has 14 residues. For the CDR3, the DNA is TGTGCCAGCAGCTTAGGCCCTCCCCCGGAGACCCAGTACTTC. It is translated as CASSLGPPPETQYF.

V usage is TRBV6-5 and J usage is TRBJ1-1; D is perhaps TRBD1 (5 bases). CDR1 is MNHEY and CDR2 is SVGAGI in the germline V gene. Deletions cut 5 bases from V and 2 bases from J, with 15 bases between. The CDR3 contains 15 residues. CDR3 DNA sequence: TGTGCCAGCAGTAGCCGACCTGGGGGTAACACTGAAGCTTTCTTT. Its protein product is CASSSRPGGNTEAFF.

The gene calls are TRBV5-8 and TRBJ2-6; perhaps TRBD1 as D (6 bases). Germline CDR1 is SGHTS and CDR2 is YDEGEE. The CDR3 spans 17 residues. The V gene lost 4 bases and the J gene lost 2 bases, with 16 bases spanning the gap. CDR3 sequence reads: CASSVDTGSTGANVLTF. The CDR3 nucleotides read TGTGCCAGCAGCGTGGATACAGGGTCTACTGGGGCCAACGTCCTGACTTTC.

This clone occurred once. This chain joins TRBV5-1 and TRBJ2-7; the D gene is possibly TRBD2 (5 bases). This CDR3 comprises 13 residues. The ends were cut back, 3 bases at V and 4 bases at J, with 11 bases in the middle. Germline V gene sequence: CDR1 SGHRS, CDR2 YFSETQ. This CDR3 is CASSWRTGYEQYF. The CDR3 DNA sequence: TGCGCCAGCAGCTGGAGGACGGGATACGAGCAGTACTTC.

V gene TRBV5-1 combines with J gene TRBJ1-4, with D perhaps TRBD1 (6 bases). CDR1 SGHRS and CDR2 YFSETQ come from the germline V gene. V was shortened by 0 bases and J by 0 bases, with 15 bases between the two germline ends. The CDR3 has 18 residues. The CDR3 sequence: CASSLAQTGKATNEKLFF. The CDR3 DNA sequence: TGCGCCAGCAGCTTGGCCCAGACAGGCAAAGCAACTAATGAAAAACTGTTTTTT.

The chain combines TRBV28 with TRBJ1-3; TRBD1 agrees at 7 bases. The CDR3 is 12 residues long. The J segment lost 7 bases and the V segment lost 6 bases, leaving 3 bases of the junction unmatched. Germline values: CDR1 MDHEN, CDR2 SYDVKM. Here the CDR3 reads CASRETGNTIYF. In DNA, the CDR3 is TGTGCCAGCAGGGAGACAGGGAACACCATATATTTT. Using reference TRBV28 and TRBJ1-3 for the parts outside the CDR3, the full variable domain is DVKVTQSSRYLVKRTGEKVFLECVQDMDHENMFWYRQDPGLGLRLIYFSYDVKMKEKGDIPEGYSVSREKKERFSLILESASTNQTSMYLCASRETGNTIYFGEGSWLTVV.

This chain connects TRBV2 to TRBJ2-3; 10 nucleotides match TRBD2. The CDR3 sequence is 17 residues long. Losses at the gene ends were 8 bases for V and 2 bases for J; bases not matched to a gene: 13. CDR1 is SNHLY, CDR2 FYNNEI, per germline. In nucleotides, the CDR3 is TGTGCCAGCCGATCTAGGACTAGCGGAATGAACACAGATACGCAGTATTTT. This encodes CASRSRTSGMNTDTQYF.